The 27 T cell receptor beta chains listed next were all sequenced from one sample in a study of monozygotic twins with inflammatory bowel disease. TCRdb derives one entry per CDR3 protein from the 5' RACE reads, leaving out DNA. The table for this sample gives about 300,000 distinct CDR3 sequences. The sample taken for sequencing was blood. These TCRs come from a human donor with ulcerative colitis or Crohn's disease, or a healthy co-twin of an affected twin (not recorded which).

The chain combines TRBV25-1 with TRBJ1-2. The CDR3 consists of 14 residues. Germline-derived CDR1 and CDR2 are MGHDK and SYGVNS. The CDR3 loop reads CASSREGAFRGYTF.

The chain carries TRBV30 and TRBJ2-7. CDR3 length: 11 residues. Germline V lookup: CDR1 GTSNPN, CDR2 SVGIG (reference sequence). The CDR3: CAWSAPGEQYF. The full variable domain, with the rest looked up from reference TRBV30 and TRBJ2-7, is SQTIHQWPATLVQPVGSPLSLECTVEGTSNPNLYWYRQAAGRGLQLLFYSVGIGQISSEVPQNLSASRPQDRQFILSSKKLLLSDSGFYLCAWSAPGEQYFGPGTRLTVT.

CDR3 sequence: CASTRAGRRAYGYTF. The chain combines TRBV6-1 with TRBJ1-2; there is no DNA to check the TCRdb D call of TRBD1. This CDR3 comprises 15 residues. CDR1 is MNHNS, CDR2 SASEGT, per germline.

V usage is TRBV7-9 and J usage is TRBJ1-5; TCRdb proposes TRBD1, but this gene call is untestable without DNA. CDR1 and CDR2 from the germline V gene are SEHNR and FQNEAQ (reference sequence). CDR3 length: 14 amino acids. CDR3 region: CASRGAAGNQPQHF.

This sequence joins TRBV19 and TRBJ2-1. Germline CDR1 LNHDA, CDR2 SQIVND (reference sequence). This CDR3 contains 13 residues. CDR3 loop: CASRTGLYNEQFF.

This chain joins TRBV4-2 and TRBJ2-7; absent DNA, TCRdb's TRBD2 call cannot be checked. Germline lookup yields CDR1 LGHNA and CDR2 YNFKEQ. The CDR3 consists of 16 residues. CDR3 in amino acids: CASSQVEGKLSYEQYF.

V is TRBV5-1 and J is TRBJ2-1; TCRdb selects TRBD1, and the lack of DNA leaves this call unchecked. This CDR3 spans 15 amino acids. Germline V gene lookup returns CDR1 SGHRS and CDR2 YFSETQ. The chain's CDR3 is CASSLTGGAWNEQFF.

CDR3 loop: CASSQRYSPLHF. The V and J genes are TRBV14 and TRBJ1-6. The CDR3 has 12 residues. CDR1 and CDR2 (germline): SGHDN, FVKESK.

V and J are TRBV7-9 and TRBJ2-1. The germline CDR1 and CDR2 sequences are SEHNR and FQNEAQ (reference sequence). The CDR3 is 15 amino acids. CDR3: CASRLWDGSYNEQFF.

The chain has TRBV6-1 and TRBJ2-7; TCRdb indicates TRBD1, and absent DNA this call remains unverified. Germline V CDR1 and CDR2: MNHNS, SASEGT. This CDR3 contains 14 residues. The CDR3 loop reads CASKAGTAPYEQYF.

The genes are TRBV20-1 and TRBJ1-1; the TCRdb call, TRBD1, lacks DNA for checking. This CDR3 is built from 15 residues. Germline V gene lookup returns CDR1 DFQATT and CDR2 SNEGSKA (reference sequence). CDR3 region: CSAPNALQGNTEAFF.

The V and J genes are TRBV5-1 and TRBJ2-3; without DNA, the TCRdb call of TRBD2 cannot be checked. CDR1 is SGHRS and CDR2 is YFSETQ in the germline V gene. The CDR3 runs 17 residues. This chain's CDR3 is CASSTRRSSGSADTQYF.

The rearrangement uses TRBV7-2 and TRBJ1-5; without DNA, the TCRdb call of TRBD1 cannot be checked. The CDR3 has 13 amino acids. The germline V gene has CDR1 SGHTA and CDR2 FQGNSA. Here the CDR3 reads CASSLSRGQPQHF.

The J gene is TRBJ2-5, the V gene TRBV21-1. TRBV21-1 is marked as a pseudogene. This CDR3 spans 11 amino acids. The CDR3 sequence: CASMGLETQYF.

The chain recombines TRBV5-1 with TRBJ1-3. CDR3 length equals 14 residues. Per germline, CDR1 SGHRS and CDR2 YFSETQ. The CDR3 spells CASSPESSGNTIYF.

The chain joins TRBV6-5 to TRBJ2-7; as DNA is missing, the TRBD1 call by TCRdb cannot be tested. CDR1 and CDR2 from the germline V gene are MNHEY and SVGAGI. This CDR3 is built from 14 residues. CDR3 residues: CASSYGRGLYEQYF.

The chain employs TRBV5-1 and TRBJ1-4; as DNA is missing, the TRBD1 call by TCRdb cannot be tested. The CDR3 totals 16 residues. Germline values: CDR1 SGHRS, CDR2 YFSETQ. The CDR3 region is CASRSDRVGLGEKLFF. The full variable domain, in which reference TRBV5-1 and TRBJ1-4 provide the parts outside the CDR3, is KAGVTQTPRYLIKTRGQQVTLSCSPISGHRSVSWYQQTPGQGLQFLFEYFSETQRNKGNFPGRFSGRQFSNSRSEMNVSTLELGDSALYLCASRSDRVGLGEKLFFGSGTQLSVL.

The V call is TRBV5-1, the J call TRBJ2-1; the TCRdb call, TRBD1, lacks DNA for checking. The CDR3 extends over 17 amino acids. The germline V gene has CDR1 SGHRS and CDR2 YFSETQ. The CDR3 loop reads CASSFDGGPSSYNEQFF.

This chain connects TRBV14 to TRBJ2-3; absent DNA, TCRdb's TRBD2 call cannot be checked. From germline, CDR1 is SGHDN and CDR2 FVKESK. The CDR3 is made up of 19 amino acids. Here the CDR3 reads CASSQEAKSFLRGIDTQYF.

The chain has TRBV5-1 and TRBJ2-7; the D gene TCRdb calls, TRBD1, cannot be checked with no DNA. This CDR3 contains 14 residues. CDR1 and CDR2 (germline): SGHRS, YFSETQ. CDR3 in amino acids: CASSLWDTSYEQYF. Supplemented by reference TRBV5-1 and TRBJ2-7, the full variable domain reads KAGVTQTPRYLIKTRGQQVTLSCSPISGHRSVSWYQQTPGQGLQFLFEYFSETQRNKGNFPGRFSGRQFSNSRSEMNVSTLELGDSALYLCASSLWDTSYEQYFGPGTRLTVT.

The chain has TRBV4-3 and TRBJ2-4; TCRdb's D call, TRBD1, is unchecked because there is no DNA. Germline CDR1 LGHNA, CDR2 YSLEER. There are 14 residues in the CDR3. CDR3 region: CASSQAGSWDIQYF.

The rearrangement uses TRBV7-2 and TRBJ2-3; the TRBD1 assignment by TCRdb is unverifiable without DNA. CDR3 length equals 16 residues. The germline V gene has CDR1 SGHTA and CDR2 FQGNSA. The CDR3 region is CASSSTPGQGVETQYF.

The V gene is TRBV20-1, the J gene TRBJ1-5. The germline CDR1 and CDR2 sequences are DFQATT and SNEGSKA (reference sequence). The CDR3 totals 15 residues. The CDR3 protein is CSARVGVQSNQPQHF.

This sequence joins TRBV6-1 and TRBJ1-1; absent DNA, TCRdb's TRBD1 call cannot be checked. CDR1 MNHNS and CDR2 SASEGT come from the germline V gene. This CDR3 spans 16 amino acids. The CDR3 sequence is CASSRGAGTPNTEAFF.

The chain uses TRBV7-8 and TRBJ2-1; TCRdb's D call, TRBD2, is unchecked because there is no DNA. This CDR3 spans 13 amino acids. The germline V gene encodes CDR1 SGHVS and CDR2 FQNEAQ. CDR3 sequence: CASSLGYREEQFF.

The rearrangement links TRBV20-1 to TRBJ1-1. The CDR3 totals 12 residues. Germline-derived CDR1 and CDR2 are DFQATT and SNEGSKA (reference sequence). The CDR3 spells CSARVNTLGAFF.

The chain joins TRBV5-1 to TRBJ2-2. The germline CDR1 and CDR2 sequences are SGHRS and YFSETQ. The CDR3 is 16 residues long. The CDR3 is CASSLTWPANTGELFF.